This T cell receptor beta chain emerged from a study of circulating CD8 cells and anti-PD-1 response in melanoma. Study background: About 55% of the 13 melanoma patients received first-line anti-PD-1 therapy. Regarding the study as a whole: Tumor reactivity was tested by peptide assays on expanded sorted subsets. DNEG was most diverse; TIGIT repertoires were least diverse.

TCR libraries were prepared from around 15 ng of total RNA with the QIAseq Immune Repertoire TCR panel. TCRdb reprocessed the reads with MiXCR, giving one entry per CDR3 protein. The sample has 150 to 200 distinct CDR3 sequences, about 9.9% seen once. The V end lost 10 bases, the J end lost 4 bases, and 16 bases lay between the germline ends. The CDR3 totals 13 residues. Germline lookup yields CDR1 LGHNA and CDR2 YSLEER. Four subsets defined by PD-1 and/or TIGIT were sorted from live CD3+CD8+TCRalphabeta+ cells. As for this clonotype: Its antigen is unidentified.

The material was CD8+ T cells from PBMCs, obtained at baseline or after one month of anti-PD-1 therapy (not recorded which). The TCR was taken from a human donor with melanoma. The chain couples TRBV4-3 to TRBJ2-5; the D is unclear. CDR3: CANDRFVGETQYF. The CDR3 DNA is TGCGCCAACGACCGGTTCGTTGGAGAGACCCAGTACTTC.